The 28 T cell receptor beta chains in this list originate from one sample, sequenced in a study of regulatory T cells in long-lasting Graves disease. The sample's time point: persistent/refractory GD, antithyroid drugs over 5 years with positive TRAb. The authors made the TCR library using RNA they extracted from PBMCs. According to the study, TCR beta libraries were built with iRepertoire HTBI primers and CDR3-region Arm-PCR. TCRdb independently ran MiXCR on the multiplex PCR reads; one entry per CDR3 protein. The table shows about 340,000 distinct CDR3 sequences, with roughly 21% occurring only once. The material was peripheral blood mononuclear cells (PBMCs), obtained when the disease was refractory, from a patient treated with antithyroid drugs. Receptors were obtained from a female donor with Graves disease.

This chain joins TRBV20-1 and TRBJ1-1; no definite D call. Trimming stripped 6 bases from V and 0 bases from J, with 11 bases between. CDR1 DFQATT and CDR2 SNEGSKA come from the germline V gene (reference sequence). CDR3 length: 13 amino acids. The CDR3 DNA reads TGCAGTGCGATCCCGGCGTTGAACACTGAAGCTTTCTTT. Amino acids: CSAIPALNTEAFF.

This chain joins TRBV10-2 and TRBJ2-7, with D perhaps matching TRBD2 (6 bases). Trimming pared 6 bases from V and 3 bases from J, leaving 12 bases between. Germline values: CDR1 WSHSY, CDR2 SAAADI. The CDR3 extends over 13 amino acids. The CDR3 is CASRKGLNYEQYF. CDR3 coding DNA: TGCGCCAGCAGAAAGGGACTGAACTACGAGCAGTACTTC.

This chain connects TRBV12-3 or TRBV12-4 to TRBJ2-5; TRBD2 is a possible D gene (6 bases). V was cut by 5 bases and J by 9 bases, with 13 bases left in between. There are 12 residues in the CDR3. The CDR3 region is CASSPGGEAQYF. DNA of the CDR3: TGTGCCAGCAGTCCGGGTGGGGAGGCCCAGTACTTC.

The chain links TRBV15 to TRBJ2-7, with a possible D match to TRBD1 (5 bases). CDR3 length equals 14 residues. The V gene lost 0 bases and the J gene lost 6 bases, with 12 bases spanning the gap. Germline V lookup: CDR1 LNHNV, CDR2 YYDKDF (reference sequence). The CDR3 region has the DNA TGTGCCACCAGCAGAGATTGGTTGGGGCGCGAGCAGTACTTC. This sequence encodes CATSRDWLGREQYF.

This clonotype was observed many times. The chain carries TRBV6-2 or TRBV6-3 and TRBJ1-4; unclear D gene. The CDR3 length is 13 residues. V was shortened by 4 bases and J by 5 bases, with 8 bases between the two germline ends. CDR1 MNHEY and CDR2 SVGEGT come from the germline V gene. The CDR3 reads CASSSRTNEKLFF. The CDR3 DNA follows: TGTGCCAGCAGTTCCAGAACGAATGAAAAACTGTTTTTT.

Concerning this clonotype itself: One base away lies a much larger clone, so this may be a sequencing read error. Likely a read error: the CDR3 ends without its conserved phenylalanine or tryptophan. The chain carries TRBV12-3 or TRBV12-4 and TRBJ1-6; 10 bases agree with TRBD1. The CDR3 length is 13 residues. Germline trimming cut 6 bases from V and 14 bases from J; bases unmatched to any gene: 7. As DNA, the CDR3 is TGTGCCAGCAGAGACGTAGGACAGGGGGCCCTCCACTCT. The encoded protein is CASRDVGQGALHS.

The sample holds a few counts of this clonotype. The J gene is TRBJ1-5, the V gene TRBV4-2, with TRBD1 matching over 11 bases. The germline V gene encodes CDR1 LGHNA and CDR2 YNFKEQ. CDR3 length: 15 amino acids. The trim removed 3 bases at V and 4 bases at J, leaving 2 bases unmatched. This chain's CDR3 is CASSHGTGGNQPQHF. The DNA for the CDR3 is TGTGCCAGCAGCCACGGGACAGGGGGTAATCAGCCCCAGCATTTT.

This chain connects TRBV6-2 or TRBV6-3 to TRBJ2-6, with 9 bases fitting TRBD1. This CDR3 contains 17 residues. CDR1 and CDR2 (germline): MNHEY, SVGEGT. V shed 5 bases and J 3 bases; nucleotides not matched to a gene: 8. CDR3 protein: CASSPGTGNGGANVLTF. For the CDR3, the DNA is TGTGCCAGCAGTCCCGGGACAGGGAACGGTGGGGCCAACGTCCTGACTTTC.

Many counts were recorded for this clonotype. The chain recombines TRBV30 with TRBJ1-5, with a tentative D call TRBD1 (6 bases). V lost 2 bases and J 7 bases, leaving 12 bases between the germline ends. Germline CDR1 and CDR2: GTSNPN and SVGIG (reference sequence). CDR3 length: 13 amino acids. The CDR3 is CAWSLQGGQPQHF. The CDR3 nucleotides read TGTGCCTGGAGTTTACAGGGAGGACAGCCCCAGCATTTT.

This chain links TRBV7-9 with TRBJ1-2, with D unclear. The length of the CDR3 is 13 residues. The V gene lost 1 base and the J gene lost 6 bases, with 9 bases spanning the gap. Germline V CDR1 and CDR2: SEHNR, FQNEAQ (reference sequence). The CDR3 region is CASSLGQTHGYTF. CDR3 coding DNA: TGTGCCAGCAGCTTAGGGCAAACTCATGGCTACACCTTC. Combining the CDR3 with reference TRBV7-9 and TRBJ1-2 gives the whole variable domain DTGVSQNPRHKITKRGQNVTFRCDPISEHNRLYWYRQTLGQGPEFLTYFQNEAQLEKSRLLSDRFSAERPKGSFSTLEIQRTEQGDSAMYLCASSLGQTHGYTFGSGTRLTVV.

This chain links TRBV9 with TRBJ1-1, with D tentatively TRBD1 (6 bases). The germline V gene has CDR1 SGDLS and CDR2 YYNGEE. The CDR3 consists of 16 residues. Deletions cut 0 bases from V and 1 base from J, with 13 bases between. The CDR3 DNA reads TGTGCCAGCAGCGTAGGGGGGGCTCCTGAGAACACTGAAGCTTTCTTT. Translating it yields CASSVGGAPENTEAFF.

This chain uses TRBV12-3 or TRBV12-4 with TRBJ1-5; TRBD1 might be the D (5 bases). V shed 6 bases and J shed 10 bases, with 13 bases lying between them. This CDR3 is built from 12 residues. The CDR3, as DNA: TGTGCCAGCAGCCCAAACGACAGTCCCCAGCATTTT. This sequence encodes CASSPNDSPQHF.

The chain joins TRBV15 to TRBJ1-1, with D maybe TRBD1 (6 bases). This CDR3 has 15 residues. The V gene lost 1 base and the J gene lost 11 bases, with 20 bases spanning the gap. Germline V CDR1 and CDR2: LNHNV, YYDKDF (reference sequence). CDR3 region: CATSRVGRGWMSAFF. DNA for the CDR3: TGTGCCACCAGCAGAGTGGGCAGGGGTTGGATGTCGGCTTTCTTT.

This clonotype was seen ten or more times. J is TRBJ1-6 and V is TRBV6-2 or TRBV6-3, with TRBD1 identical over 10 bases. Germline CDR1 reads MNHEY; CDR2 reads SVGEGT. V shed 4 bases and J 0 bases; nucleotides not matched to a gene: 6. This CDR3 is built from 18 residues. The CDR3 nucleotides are TGTGCCAGCAGTTGGGACAGGGGCGGAAGCTCCTATAATTCACCCCTCCACTTT. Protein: CASSWDRGGSSYNSPLHF.

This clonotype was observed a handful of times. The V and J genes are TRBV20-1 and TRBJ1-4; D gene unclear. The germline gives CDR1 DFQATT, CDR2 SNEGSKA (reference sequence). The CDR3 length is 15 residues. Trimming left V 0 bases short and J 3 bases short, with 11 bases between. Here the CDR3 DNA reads TGCAGTGCTAGAGATCGAAGGCGAGCTAATGAAAAACTGTTTTTT. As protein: CSARDRRRANEKLFF.

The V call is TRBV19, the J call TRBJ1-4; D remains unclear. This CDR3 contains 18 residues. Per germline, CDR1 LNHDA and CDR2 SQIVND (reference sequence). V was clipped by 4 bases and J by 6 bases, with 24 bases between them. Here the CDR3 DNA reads TGTGCCAGTAGTACAACCAACCCCTCACCTCATCCCTATGAAAAACTGTTTTTT. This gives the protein CASSTTNPSPHPYEKLFF.

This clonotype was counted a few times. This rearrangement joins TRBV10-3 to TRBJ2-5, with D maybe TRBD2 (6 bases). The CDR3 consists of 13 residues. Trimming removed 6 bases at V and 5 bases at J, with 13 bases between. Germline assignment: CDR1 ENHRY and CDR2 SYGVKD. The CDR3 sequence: CAISGGRMETQYF. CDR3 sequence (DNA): TGTGCCATCAGCGGGGGAAGGATGGAGACCCAGTACTTC.

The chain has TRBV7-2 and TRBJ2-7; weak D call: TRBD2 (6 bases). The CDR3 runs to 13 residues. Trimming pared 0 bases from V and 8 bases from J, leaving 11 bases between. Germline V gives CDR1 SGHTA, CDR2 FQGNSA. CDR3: CASSLAGTVQQYF. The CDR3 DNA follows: TGTGCCAGCAGCTTAGCCGGGACTGTTCAGCAGTACTTC.

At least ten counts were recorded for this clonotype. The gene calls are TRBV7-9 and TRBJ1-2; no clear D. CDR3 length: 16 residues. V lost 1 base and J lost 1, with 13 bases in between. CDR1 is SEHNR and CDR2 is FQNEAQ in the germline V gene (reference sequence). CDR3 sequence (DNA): TGTGCCAGCAGCTTAGGTCCCCTCGAAGATAACTATGGCTACACCTTC. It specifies CASSLGPLEDNYGYTF. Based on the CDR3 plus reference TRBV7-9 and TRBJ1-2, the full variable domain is DTGVSQNPRHKITKRGQNVTFRCDPISEHNRLYWYRQTLGQGPEFLTYFQNEAQLEKSRLLSDRFSAERPKGSFSTLEIQRTEQGDSAMYLCASSLGPLEDNYGYTFGSGTRLTVV.

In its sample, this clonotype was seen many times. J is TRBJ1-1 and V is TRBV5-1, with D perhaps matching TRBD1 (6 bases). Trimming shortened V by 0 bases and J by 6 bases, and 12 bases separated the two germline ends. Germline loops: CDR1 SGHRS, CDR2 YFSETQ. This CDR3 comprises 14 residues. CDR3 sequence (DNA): TGCGCCAGCAGCTTGGTGGGGGGGCCGTCTGAAGCTTTCTTT. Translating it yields CASSLVGGPSEAFF. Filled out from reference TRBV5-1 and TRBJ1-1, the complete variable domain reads KAGVTQTPRYLIKTRGQQVTLSCSPISGHRSVSWYQQTPGQGLQFLFEYFSETQRNKGNFPGRFSGRQFSNSRSEMNVSTLELGDSALYLCASSLVGGPSEAFFGQGTRLTVV.

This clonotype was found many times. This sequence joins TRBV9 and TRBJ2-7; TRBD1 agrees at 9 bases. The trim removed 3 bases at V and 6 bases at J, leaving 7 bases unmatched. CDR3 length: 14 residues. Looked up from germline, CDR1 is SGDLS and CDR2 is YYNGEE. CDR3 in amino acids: CASSGNSTGGEQYF. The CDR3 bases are TGTGCCAGCAGCGGAAACTCGACAGGGGGCGAGCAGTACTTC.

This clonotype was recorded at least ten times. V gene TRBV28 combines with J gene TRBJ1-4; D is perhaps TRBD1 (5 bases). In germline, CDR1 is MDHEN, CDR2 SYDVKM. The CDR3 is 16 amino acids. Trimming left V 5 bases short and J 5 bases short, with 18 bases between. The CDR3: CASSPLGGRTNEKLFF. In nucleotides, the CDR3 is TGTGCCAGCAGTCCCCTCGGGGGACGGACCAATGAAAAACTGTTTTTT.

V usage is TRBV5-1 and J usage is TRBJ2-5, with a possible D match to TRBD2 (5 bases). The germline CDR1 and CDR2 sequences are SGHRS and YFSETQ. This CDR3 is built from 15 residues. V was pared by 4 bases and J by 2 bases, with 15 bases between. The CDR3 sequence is CASSPGGRLQETQYF. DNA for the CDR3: TGCGCCAGCAGCCCCGGCGGGCGGCTACAAGAGACCCAGTACTTC.

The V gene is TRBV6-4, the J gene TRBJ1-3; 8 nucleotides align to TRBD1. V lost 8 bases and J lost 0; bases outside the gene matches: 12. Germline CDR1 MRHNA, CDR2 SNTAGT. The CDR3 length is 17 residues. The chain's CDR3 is CASPRGQVTHSGNTIYF. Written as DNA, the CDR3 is TGTGCCAGCCCCCGGGGACAGGTTACTCACTCTGGAAACACCATATATTTT.

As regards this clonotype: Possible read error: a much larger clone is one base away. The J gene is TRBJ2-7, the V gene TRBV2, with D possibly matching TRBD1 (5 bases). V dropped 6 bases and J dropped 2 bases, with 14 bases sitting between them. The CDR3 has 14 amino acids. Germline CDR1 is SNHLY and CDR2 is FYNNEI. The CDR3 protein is CASSYPGHTYEQYF. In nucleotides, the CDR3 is TGTGCCAGCAGCTACCCAGGACATACCTACGAGCAGTACTTC.

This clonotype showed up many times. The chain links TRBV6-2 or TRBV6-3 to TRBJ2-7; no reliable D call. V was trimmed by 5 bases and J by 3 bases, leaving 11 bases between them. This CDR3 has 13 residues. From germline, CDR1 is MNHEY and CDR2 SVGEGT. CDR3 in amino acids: CASSRAGFYEQYF. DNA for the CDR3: TGTGCCAGCAGTCGGGCCGGGTTCTACGAGCAGTACTTC.

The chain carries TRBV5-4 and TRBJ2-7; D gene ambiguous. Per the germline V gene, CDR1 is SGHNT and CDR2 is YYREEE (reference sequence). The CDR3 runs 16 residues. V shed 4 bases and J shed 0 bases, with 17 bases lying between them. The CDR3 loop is CASSPTGSSSSYEQYF. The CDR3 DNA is TGTGCCAGCAGCCCCACCGGGTCTTCCAGCTCCTACGAGCAGTACTTC.

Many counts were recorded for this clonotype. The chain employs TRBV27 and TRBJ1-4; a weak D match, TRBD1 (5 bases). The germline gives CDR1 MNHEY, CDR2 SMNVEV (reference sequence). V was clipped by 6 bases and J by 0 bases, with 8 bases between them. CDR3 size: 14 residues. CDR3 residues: CASSHRSTNEKLFF. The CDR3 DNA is TGTGCCAGCAGCCACAGGTCAACTAATGAAAAACTGTTTTTT.